These T cell receptor beta chains were read from a single sample in a study of shared clonotypes between healthy human individuals. The repertoire was sequenced with immunoSEQ multiplex PCR; TCRdb's copy has only in-frame clones and lacks some. Of roughly 1,000,000 clones detected, about four fifths appear once; the ten largest clones hold roughly 0.62%. Source material: memory CD4+ T cells from PBMCs. The receptors originated from a man between 18 and 35 years old in good health. Some clones in this sample may be carry-over from other donors' samples. The CDR3 runs from the conserved cysteine through the conserved F or W. A D gene is named only where the DNA matches it firmly. Clone size, where shown, is once, few, many, or a class for clones that have expanded.

V	length	D	J	size	DNA	CDR3
TRBV4-2	14	TRBD2	TRBJ2-7	-	TGTGCCAGCAGCCTCCGGACTAGCGGGCCCGAGCAGTACTTC	CASSLRTSGPEQYF
TRBV6-6	12	-	TRBJ1-2	-	TGTGCCAGCAGGGCCCTAGTGGGTGGCTACACCTTC	CASRALVGGYTF
TRBV29-1	14	TRBD1	TRBJ2-4	-	TGCAGCGTGGGGACAGGGGACCTCCTGAACATTCAGTACTTC	CSVGTGDLLNIQYF
TRBV30	13	-	TRBJ1-1	few	TGTGCCTGGAGTAGCCATACGAACACTGAAGCTTTCTTT	CAWSSHTNTEAFF
TRBV10-3	18	TRBD2	TRBJ2-2	-	TGTGCCATCAGTGAGGGTGGGACTAGCGGAATGAACACCGGGGAGCTGTTTTTT	CAISEGGTSGMNTGELFF
TRBV5-1	16	-	TRBJ2-3	-	TGCGCCAGCAGCTTGAGTGGCGACATACCGAGAGATACGCAGTATTTT	CASSLSGDIPRDTQYF
TRBV29-1	12	-	TRBJ1-1	-	TGCAGCGCTCAACGGCGGAACACTGAAGCTTTCTTT	CSAQRRNTEAFF
TRBV9	16	-	TRBJ1-1	-	TGTGCCAGCAGCGTAGGCGGACTCTTTCGACTGACTGAAGCTTTCTTT	CASSVGGLFRLTEAFF
TRBV18	14	TRBD1	TRBJ2-1	once	TGTGCCAGCTCACCACGGCAGGGGGACAATGAGCAGTTCTTC	CASSPRQGDNEQFF
TRBV6-6	14	TRBD1	TRBJ1-2	-	TGTGCCAGCAGGCCAGGGACAGGGCTATATGGCTACACCTTC	CASRPGTGLYGYTF
TRBV6-1	12	-	TRBJ2-7	once	TGTGCCATCTCTCCGGGGTTTTACGAGCAGTACTTC	CAISPGFYEQYF
TRBV6-1	14	TRBD2	TRBJ2-7	once	TGTGCCAGCAGCCTAGCGGGAGCCGTGAGGGAGCAGTACTTC	CASSLAGAVREQYF
TRBV12-5	14	-	TRBJ2-5	-	TGTGCTAGTGGTCTGGACGCCTCCGGACAGACCCAGTACTTC	CASGLDASGQTQYF
TRBV29-1	11	-	TRBJ2-7	-	TGCAGCGTTGGAATAGTTTACGAGCAGTACTTC	CSVGIVYEQYF
TRBV2	15	TRBD1	TRBJ1-3	-	TGTGCCAGCAGCGACAGGGAGAACTCTGGAAACACCATATATTTT	CASSDRENSGNTIYF
TRBV5-4	16	-	TRBJ2-3	once	TGTGCCAGCAGCTTGGCGGCGGGGCTAAGCACAGATACGCAGTATTTT	CASSLAAGLSTDTQYF
TRBV19	12	-	TRBJ1-1	-	TGTGCCAGTAGTTTCTTGGTGGGGCAAGCTTTCTTT	CASSFLVGQAFF
TRBV11-1	13	-	TRBJ2-1	-	TGTGCCAGCAGCCGAGAGGTGTGGAATGAGCAGTTCTTC	CASSREVWNEQFF
TRBV5-1	16	TRBD2	TRBJ2-1	-	TGCGCCAGCAGCGGGCGACTAGCGGGAGAGAACAATGAGCAGTTCTTC	CASSGRLAGENNEQFF
TRBV2	15	-	TRBJ1-5	-	TGTGCCAGCAGACCCCAAATGATTCAATCGGGGAACCAGCATTTT	CASRPQMIQSGNQHF
TRBV5-1	14	-	TRBJ2-3	-	TGCGCCAGCAGCTTGGAAGGCAGCACAGATACGCAGTATTTT	CASSLEGSTDTQYF
TRBV28	12	-	TRBJ1-2	few	TGTGCCAGCAGCCTCAGGGACTATGGCTACACCTTC	CASSLRDYGYTF
TRBV28	16	-	TRBJ1-5	-	TGTGCCAGCAGTTTATCTCCTCATAGCAGCAATCAGCCCCAGCATTTT	CASSLSPHSSNQPQHF
TRBV15	13	-	TRBJ1-5	-	TGTGCCACCAGCCTTTATAGCAATCAGCCCCAGCATTTT	CATSLYSNQPQHF
TRBV5-1	16	TRBD1	TRBJ2-2	-	TGCGCCAGCAGCGCCGGGACAGGGTCGGACACCGGGGAGCTGTTTTTT	CASSAGTGSDTGELFF
TRBV7-3	17	-	TRBJ2-2	-	TGTGCCAGCAGCTCTTCTGGGACGGACTTGAACACCGGGGAGCTGTTTTTT	CASSSSGTDLNTGELFF
TRBV11-2	13	-	TRBJ1-1	-	TGTGCCAGCAGCTTAGTAAGGGTGACTGAAGCTTTCTTT	CASSLVRVTEAFF
TRBV7-9	15	-	TRBJ1-2	once	TGTGCCAGCAGCTTAGTTTTAGGAGATAACTATGGCTACACCTTC	CASSLVLGDNYGYTF
TRBV18	16	-	TRBJ1-3	-	TGTGCCAGCTCAAACGGCGAGGGCAGGATTGGAAACACCATATATTTT	CASSNGEGRIGNTIYF
TRBV2	13	-	TRBJ1-5	-	TGTGCCAGCAGGGGGTTCGGCAATCAGCCCCAGCATTTT	CASRGFGNQPQHF